The source of this TCR beta chain is a study of vaccination and CD4 T cells after COVID-19. Study context: There were two doses of either BNT162b2 or mRNA-1273 vaccine given to participants.

As to treatment: roughly ten-day PBMC culture with coronavirus spike peptide pools or control peptides (ViraFEST assay). Germline V gene lookup returns CDR1 MNHNS and CDR2 SASEGT. V was clipped by 6 bases and J by 0 bases; unmatched bases: 5. The CDR3 has 15 residues. Scientists ran DNA taken from cultured CD4+ T cells through the Oncomine TCR Beta short-read assay for sequencing. Someone extracted genomic DNA from cultured CD4+ T cells. TCRdb reprocessed the PCR reads with MiXCR, giving one entry per CDR3 protein. The sample holds about 13,000 distinct CDR3 sequences; roughly 72% are singletons and the top ten take roughly 8.2%. This clonotype is a singleton in its sample. Its antigen remains unknown. Broader study findings: Researchers report that 304 of 307 vaccine-specific clones in convalescent patients proved spike mono-reactive.

The material sequenced was CD4+ T cells from blood, cultured in vitro, taken after SARS-CoV-2 vaccination. This receptor was identified in a human donor who received a COVID-19 vaccine. The rearrangement uses TRBV6-1 and TRBJ2-3, with 8 bases lining up with TRBD1. This CDR3 reads CASREQGVSTDTQYF. The CDR3 DNA sequence: TGTGCCAGCAGAGAACAGGGGGTTAGCACAGATACGCAGTATTTT.